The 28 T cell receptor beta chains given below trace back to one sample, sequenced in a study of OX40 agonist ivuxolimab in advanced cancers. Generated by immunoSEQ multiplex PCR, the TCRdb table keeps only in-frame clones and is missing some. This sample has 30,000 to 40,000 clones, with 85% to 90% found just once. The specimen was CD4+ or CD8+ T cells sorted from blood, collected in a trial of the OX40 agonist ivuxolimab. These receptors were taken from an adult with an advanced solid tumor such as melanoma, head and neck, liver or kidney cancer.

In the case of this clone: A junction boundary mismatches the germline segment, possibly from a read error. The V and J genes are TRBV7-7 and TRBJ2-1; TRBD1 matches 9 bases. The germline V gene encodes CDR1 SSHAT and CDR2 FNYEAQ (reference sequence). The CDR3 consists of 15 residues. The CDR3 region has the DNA TGTGCTAGCAGCTTGGGACAGGGTTTCAACAATGAGCAGTTCTTC. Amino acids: CASSLGQGFNNEQFF.

The CDR3 nucleotides are TGTGCCAGCAGTTTTCCCTCCCGGACAGGAGACACAGATACGCAGTATTTT. It encodes CASSFPSRTGDTDTQYF. The chain uses TRBV27 and TRBJ2-3; 7 bases map to TRBD1. Germline CDR1 reads MNHEY; CDR2 reads SMNVEV (reference sequence). Trimming at V came to 3 bases and at J to 2 bases, leaving 11 bases not matched to a gene. The CDR3 sequence is 17 residues long.

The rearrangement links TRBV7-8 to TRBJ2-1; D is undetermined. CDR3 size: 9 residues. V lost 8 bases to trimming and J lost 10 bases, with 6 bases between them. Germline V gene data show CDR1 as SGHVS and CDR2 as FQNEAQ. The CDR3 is CASPREQFF. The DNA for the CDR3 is TGTGCCAGCCCCAGGGAGCAGTTCTTC.

Here the CDR3 DNA reads TGTGCCAGCAGTCCGACAGGGGGCTCTAGCTCCTACGAGCAGTACTTC. It codes for CASSPTGGSSSYEQYF. V gene TRBV5-4 combines with J gene TRBJ2-7; 10 bases are a match to TRBD1. The CDR3 length is 16 residues. V dropped 5 bases and J dropped 0; count of bases not matched to a gene: 8. The germline V gene encodes CDR1 SGHNT and CDR2 YYREEE (reference sequence).

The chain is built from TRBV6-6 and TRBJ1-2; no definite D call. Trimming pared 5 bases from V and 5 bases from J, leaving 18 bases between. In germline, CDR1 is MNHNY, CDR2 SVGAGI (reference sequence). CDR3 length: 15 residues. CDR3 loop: CASSPTDGLGYGYTF. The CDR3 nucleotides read TGTGCCAGCAGTCCTACGGACGGTCTTGGGTATGGCTACACCTTC.

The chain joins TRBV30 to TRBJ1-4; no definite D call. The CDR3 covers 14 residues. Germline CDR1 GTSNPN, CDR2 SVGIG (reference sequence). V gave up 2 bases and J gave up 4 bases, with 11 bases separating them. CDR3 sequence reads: CAWSSAFLNEKLFF. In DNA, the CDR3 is TGTGCCTGGAGTTCCGCGTTCCTTAATGAAAAACTGTTTTTT.

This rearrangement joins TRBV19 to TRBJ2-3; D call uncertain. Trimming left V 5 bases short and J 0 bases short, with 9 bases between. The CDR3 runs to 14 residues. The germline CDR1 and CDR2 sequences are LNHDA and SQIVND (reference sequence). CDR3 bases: TGTGCCAGTAGTCGGTCCCCCAGCACAGATACGCAGTATTTT. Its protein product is CASSRSPSTDTQYF. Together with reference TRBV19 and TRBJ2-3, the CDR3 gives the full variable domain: DGGITQSPKYLFRKEGQNVTLSCEQNLNHDAMYWYRQDPGQGLRLIYYSQIVNDFQKGDIAEGYSVSREKKESFPLTVTSAQKNPTAFYLCASSRSPSTDTQYFGPGTRLTVL.

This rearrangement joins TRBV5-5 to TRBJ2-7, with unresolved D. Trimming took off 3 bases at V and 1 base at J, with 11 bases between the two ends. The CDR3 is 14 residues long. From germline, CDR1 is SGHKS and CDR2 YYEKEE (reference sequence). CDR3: CASSSKAVSYEQYF. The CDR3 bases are TGTGCCAGCAGCTCTAAAGCAGTATCCTACGAGCAGTACTTC.

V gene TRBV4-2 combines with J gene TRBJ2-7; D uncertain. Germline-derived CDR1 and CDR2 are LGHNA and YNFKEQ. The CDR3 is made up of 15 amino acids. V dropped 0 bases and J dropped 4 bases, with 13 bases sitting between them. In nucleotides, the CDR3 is TGTGCCAGCAGCCAAGATCCCGGACCGAGTTACGAGCAGTACTTC. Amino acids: CASSQDPGPSYEQYF.

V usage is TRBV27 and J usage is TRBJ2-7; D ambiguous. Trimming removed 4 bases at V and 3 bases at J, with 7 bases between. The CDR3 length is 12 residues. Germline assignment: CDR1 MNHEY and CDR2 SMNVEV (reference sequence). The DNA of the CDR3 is TGTGCCAGCAGTTCTCCCTTCTACGAGCAGTACTTC. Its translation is CASSSPFYEQYF.

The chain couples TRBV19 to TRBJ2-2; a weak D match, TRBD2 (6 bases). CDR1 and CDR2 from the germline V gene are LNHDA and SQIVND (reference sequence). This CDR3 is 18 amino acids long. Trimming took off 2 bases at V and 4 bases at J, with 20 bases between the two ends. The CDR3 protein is CASSINHSGRGVTGELFF. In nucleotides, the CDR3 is TGTGCCAGTAGTATAAACCATAGCGGTCGAGGGGTCACCGGGGAGCTGTTTTTT.

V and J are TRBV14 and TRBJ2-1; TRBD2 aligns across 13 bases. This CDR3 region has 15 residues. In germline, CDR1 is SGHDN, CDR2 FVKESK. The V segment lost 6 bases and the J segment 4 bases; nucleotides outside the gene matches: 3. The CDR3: CASSSGLAGYNEQFF. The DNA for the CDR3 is TGTGCCAGCAGTTCGGGACTAGCGGGGTACAATGAGCAGTTCTTC. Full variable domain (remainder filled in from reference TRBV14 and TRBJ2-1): EAGVTQFPSHSVIEKGQTVTLRCDPISGHDNLYWYRRVMGKEIKFLLHFVKESKQDESGMPNNRFLAERTGGTYSTLKVQPAELEDSGVYFCASSSGLAGYNEQFFGPGTRLTVL.

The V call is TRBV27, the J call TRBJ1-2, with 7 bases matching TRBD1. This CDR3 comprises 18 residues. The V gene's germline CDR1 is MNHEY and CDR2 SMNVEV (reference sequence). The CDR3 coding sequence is TGTGCGAGTGACGAAATTGCTGGCAGGGGGTCGGGTAACTATGGCTACACCTTC. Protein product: CASDEIAGRGSGNYGYTF.

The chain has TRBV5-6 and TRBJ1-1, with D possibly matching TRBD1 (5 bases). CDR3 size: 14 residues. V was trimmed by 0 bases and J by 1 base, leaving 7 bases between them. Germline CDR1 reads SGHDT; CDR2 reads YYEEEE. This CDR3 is CASSLEQANTEAFF. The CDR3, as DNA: TGTGCCAGCAGCTTGGAACAGGCGAACACTGAAGCTTTCTTT.

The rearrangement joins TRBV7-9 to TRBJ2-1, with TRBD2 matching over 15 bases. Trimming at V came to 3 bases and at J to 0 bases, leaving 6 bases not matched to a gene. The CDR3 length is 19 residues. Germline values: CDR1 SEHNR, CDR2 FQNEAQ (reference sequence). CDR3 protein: CASSFPRGLAGGSYNEQFF. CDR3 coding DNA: TGTGCCAGCAGCTTCCCAAGGGGACTAGCGGGAGGCTCCTACAATGAGCAGTTCTTC.

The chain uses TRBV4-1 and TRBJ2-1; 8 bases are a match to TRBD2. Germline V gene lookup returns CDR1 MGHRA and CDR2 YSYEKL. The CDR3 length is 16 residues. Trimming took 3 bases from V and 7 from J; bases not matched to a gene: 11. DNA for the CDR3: TGCGCCAGCAGCCACCTCCAAGCGGGAGCTGTAAATGAGCAGTTCTTC. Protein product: CASSHLQAGAVNEQFF.

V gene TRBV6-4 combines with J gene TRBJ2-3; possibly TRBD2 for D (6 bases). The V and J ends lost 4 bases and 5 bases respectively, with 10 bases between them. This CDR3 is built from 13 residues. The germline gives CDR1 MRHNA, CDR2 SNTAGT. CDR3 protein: CASSVVAEDTQYF. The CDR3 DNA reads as TGTGCCAGCAGTGTCGTAGCGGAAGATACGCAGTATTTT.

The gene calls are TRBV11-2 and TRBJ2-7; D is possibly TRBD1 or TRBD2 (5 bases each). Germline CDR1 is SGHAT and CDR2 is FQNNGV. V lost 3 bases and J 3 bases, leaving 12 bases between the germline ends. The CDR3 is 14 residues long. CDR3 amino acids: CASSFGTGSYEQYF. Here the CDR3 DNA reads TGTGCCAGCAGCTTTGGGACGGGCAGCTACGAGCAGTACTTC.

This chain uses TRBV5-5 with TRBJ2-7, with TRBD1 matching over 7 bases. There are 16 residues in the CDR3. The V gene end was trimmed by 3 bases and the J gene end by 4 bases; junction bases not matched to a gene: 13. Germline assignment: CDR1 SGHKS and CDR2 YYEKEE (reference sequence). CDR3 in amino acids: CASSSDRARITYEQYF. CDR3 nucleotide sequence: TGTGCCAGCAGCTCCGACAGGGCTCGGATCACGTACGAGCAGTACTTC.

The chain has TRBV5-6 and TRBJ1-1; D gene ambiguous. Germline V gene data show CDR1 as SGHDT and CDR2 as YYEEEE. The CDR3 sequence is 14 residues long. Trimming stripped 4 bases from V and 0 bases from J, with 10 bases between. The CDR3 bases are TGTGCCAGCAGCCCGGTCCTTTTGAACACTGAAGCTTTCTTT. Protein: CASSPVLLNTEAFF.

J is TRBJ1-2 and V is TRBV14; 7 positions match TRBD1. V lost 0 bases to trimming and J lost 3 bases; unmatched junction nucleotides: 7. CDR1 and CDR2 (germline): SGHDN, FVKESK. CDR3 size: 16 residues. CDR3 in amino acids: CASSQDITGADYGYTF. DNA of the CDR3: TGTGCCAGCAGCCAAGATATAACAGGGGCCGACTATGGCTACACCTTC.

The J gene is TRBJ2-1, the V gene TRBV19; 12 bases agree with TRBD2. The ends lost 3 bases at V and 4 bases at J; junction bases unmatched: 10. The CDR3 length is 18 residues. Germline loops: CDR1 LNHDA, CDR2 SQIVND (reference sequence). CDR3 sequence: CASSIQSSGRGIYNEQFF. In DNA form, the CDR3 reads TGTGCCAGTAGTATCCAGTCTAGCGGGAGGGGAATTTACAATGAGCAGTTCTTC.

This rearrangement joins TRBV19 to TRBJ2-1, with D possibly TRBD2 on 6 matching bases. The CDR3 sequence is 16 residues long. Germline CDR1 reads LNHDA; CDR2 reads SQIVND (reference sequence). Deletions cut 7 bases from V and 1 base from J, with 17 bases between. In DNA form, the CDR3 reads TGTGCCAGTAACGAGGAGGGCCTAAGGTCCTACAATGAGCAGTTCTTC. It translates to CASNEEGLRSYNEQFF.

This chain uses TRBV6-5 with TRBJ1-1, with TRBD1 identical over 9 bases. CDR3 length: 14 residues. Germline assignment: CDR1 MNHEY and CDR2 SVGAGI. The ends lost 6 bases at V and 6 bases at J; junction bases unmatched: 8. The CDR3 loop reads CASRRTGELAEAFF. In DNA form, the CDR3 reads TGTGCCAGCAGAAGGACAGGGGAGCTTGCTGAAGCTTTCTTT.

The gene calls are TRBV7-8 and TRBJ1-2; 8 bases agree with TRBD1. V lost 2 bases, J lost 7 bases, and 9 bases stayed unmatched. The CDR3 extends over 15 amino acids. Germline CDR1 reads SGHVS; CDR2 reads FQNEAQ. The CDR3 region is CASSLRSGGIGGYTF. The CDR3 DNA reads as TGTGCCAGCAGCTTAAGATCAGGGGGCATTGGTGGCTACACCTTC.

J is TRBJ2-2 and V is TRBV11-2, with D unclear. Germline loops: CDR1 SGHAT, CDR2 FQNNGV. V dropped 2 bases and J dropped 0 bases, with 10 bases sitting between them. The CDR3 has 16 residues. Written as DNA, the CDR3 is TGTGCCAGCAGCTTATTTCCGCGTTCGAACACCGGGGAGCTGTTTTTT. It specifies CASSLFPRSNTGELFF.

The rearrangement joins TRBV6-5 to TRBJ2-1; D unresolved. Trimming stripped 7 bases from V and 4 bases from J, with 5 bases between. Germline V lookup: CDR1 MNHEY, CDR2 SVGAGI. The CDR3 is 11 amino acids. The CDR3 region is CASTKYNEQFF. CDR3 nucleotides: TGTGCCAGCACTAAATACAATGAGCAGTTCTTC.

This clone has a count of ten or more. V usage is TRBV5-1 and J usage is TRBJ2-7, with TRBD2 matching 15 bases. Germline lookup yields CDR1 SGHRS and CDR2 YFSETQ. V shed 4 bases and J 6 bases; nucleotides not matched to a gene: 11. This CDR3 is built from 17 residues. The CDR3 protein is CASSPGLAGGGVGEQYF. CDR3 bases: TGCGCCAGCAGCCCGGGACTAGCGGGAGGAGGAGTCGGCGAGCAGTACTTC.